This T cell receptor (beta chain) stems from a study of cytomegalovirus exposure and HLA in healthy donors. 60 Vbeta and 13 Jbeta primers were used in PCR. Some clones are missing from TCRdb's copy, which holds only in-frame ones; the method was immunoSEQ multiplex PCR. The profile covers about 180,000 clones, with over 70% appearing a single time and 0.5% taken by the ten largest. Germline V gene lookup returns CDR1 SQVTM and CDR2 ANQGSEA. V was trimmed by 6 bases and J by 5 bases, leaving 16 bases between them. CDR3 length: 13 amino acids. The V gene is TRBV29-1, the J gene TRBJ2-5; D unclear. Sequencing input: PBMCs. This clonotype originated in a woman between 45 and 65 years old in good health and CMV-seronegative. The CDR3 coding sequence is TGCAGCGTGGCCGGGTCCCGTGCGGAGACCCAGTACTTC. Its protein is CSVAGSRAETQYF.